This T cell receptor beta chain came from a study of blood T cell repertoires in COVID-19. Overall study: Spain, Italy and the United States supplied samples that represented acute and convalescent COVID-19. T cells, B-cell-depleted T cells, or PBMCs provided the cDNA or gDNA that served as material.

The CDR3 is made up of 14 amino acids. Per germline, CDR1 SEHNR and CDR2 FQNEAQ (reference sequence). Trimming took off 5 bases at V and 9 bases at J, with 20 bases between the two ends. Clones were read by immunoSEQ multiplex PCR, and TCRdb kept only the in-frame ones, dropping some. This sample carries approximately 180,000 clones, about four fifths of them seen once, and the ten largest clones take more than 10%. Seattle's enrolled individuals joined amid active infection and were then monitored longitudinally. The TCR originated in a woman over 75 with COVID-19, enrolled during active disease. The specimen sequenced was peripheral blood. The gene calls are TRBV7-9 and TRBJ2-7; TRBD2 might be the D (5 bases). The CDR3: CASSPEGKERVQYF. The CDR3 DNA reads as TGTGCCAGCAGCCCAGAGGGCAAGGAACGGGTGCAGTACTTC.